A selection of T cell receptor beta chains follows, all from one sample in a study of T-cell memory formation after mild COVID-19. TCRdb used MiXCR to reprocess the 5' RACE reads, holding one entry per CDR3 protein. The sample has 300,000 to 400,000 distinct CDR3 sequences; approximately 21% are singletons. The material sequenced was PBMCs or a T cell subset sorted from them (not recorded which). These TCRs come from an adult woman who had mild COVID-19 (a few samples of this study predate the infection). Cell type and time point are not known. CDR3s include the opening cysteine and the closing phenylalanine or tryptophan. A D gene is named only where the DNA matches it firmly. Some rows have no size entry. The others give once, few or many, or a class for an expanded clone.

CDR3 DNA: TGCGCCAGCACGTCGGGGGGGGTTTGGACTAGTCCAGATACGCAGTATTTT; CDR3 protein: CASTSGGVWTSPDTQYF; D gene: TRBD2; V gene: TRBV23-1; J gene: TRBJ2-3; clone size: many
CDR3 DNA: TGCAGTGCTTCCCCCAGTCGGGATAACTATGGCTACACCTTC; CDR3 protein: CSASPSRDNYGYTF; D gene: -; V gene: TRBV20-1; J gene: TRBJ1-2; clone size: -
CDR3 DNA: TGTGCCAGCAGCCAGGAACAGGGGTCCTATGGCTACACCTTC; CDR3 protein: CASSQEQGSYGYTF; D gene: TRBD1; V gene: TRBV7-6; J gene: TRBJ1-2; clone size: few
CDR3 DNA: TGTGCCAGCAGCGGACGGACAGGGGGCCGGGATTCACCCCTCCACTTT; CDR3 protein: CASSGRTGGRDSPLHF; D gene: TRBD1; V gene: TRBV7-8; J gene: TRBJ1-6; clone size: few
CDR3 DNA: TGTGCCAGCAGCCCCGTGGATAGCGGGAGGGTACCTTGGGAGCAGACCCAGTACTTC; CDR3 protein: CASSPVDSGRVPWEQTQYF; D gene: TRBD2; V gene: TRBV7-8; J gene: TRBJ2-5; clone size: once
CDR3 DNA: TGCGCCAGCAGCCTGACAGGGAGTGAGGGCTACACCTTC; CDR3 protein: CASSLTGSEGYTF; D gene: TRBD1; V gene: TRBV4-3; J gene: TRBJ1-2; clone size: many
CDR3 DNA: TGCAGCGTTGGGGGTTATGGCTACACCTTC; CDR3 protein: CSVGGYGYTF; D gene: -; V gene: TRBV29-1; J gene: TRBJ1-2; clone size: few
CDR3 DNA: TGTGCCAGCAGCGTAGACCTAGGCGAGGATACGCAGTATTTT; CDR3 protein: CASSVDLGEDTQYF; D gene: -; V gene: TRBV9; J gene: TRBJ2-3; clone size: few
CDR3 DNA: TGTGCCAGCAGCCACGAGGTACTAAGCGGGAGCAGCTACGAGCAGTACTTC; CDR3 protein: CASSHEVLSGSSYEQYF; D gene: TRBD2; V gene: TRBV6-2/TRBV6-3; J gene: TRBJ2-7; clone size: -
CDR3 DNA: TGTGCCAGCAGCATAACTAGCTATGATACGCAGTATTTT; CDR3 protein: CASSITSYDTQYF; D gene: -; V gene: TRBV7-2; J gene: TRBJ2-3; clone size: -
CDR3 DNA: TGTGCCATCAGATGGGACAGGGGGGGCTACGAGCAGTACTTC; CDR3 protein: CAIRWDRGGYEQYF; D gene: TRBD1; V gene: TRBV10-3; J gene: TRBJ2-7; clone size: -
CDR3 DNA: TGTGCCAGCAGCCCTTTAGGGGACAGGTCCTACGAGCAGTACTTC; CDR3 protein: CASSPLGDRSYEQYF; D gene: TRBD1; V gene: TRBV7-6; J gene: TRBJ2-7; clone size: -
CDR3 DNA: TGTGCCAGCAGTATCGGACAGGGAGCGTACGAGCAGTACTTC; CDR3 protein: CASSIGQGAYEQYF; D gene: TRBD1; V gene: TRBV12-3/TRBV12-4; J gene: TRBJ2-7; clone size: many
CDR3 DNA: TGTGCCAGCAGTTTAACGACCCCTTACAATGAGCAGTTCTTC; CDR3 protein: CASSLTTPYNEQFF; D gene: -; V gene: TRBV6-5; J gene: TRBJ2-1; clone size: few
CDR3 DNA: TGTGCCAGCAGCTTAGTCTGGCTAGGGGGCACAGATACGCAGTATTTT; CDR3 protein: CASSLVWLGGTDTQYF; D gene: -; V gene: TRBV11-2; J gene: TRBJ2-3; clone size: few
CDR3 DNA: TGCGCCAGCAGCCTCACATCCGGGACAGGCTATGAAAAACTGTTTTTT; CDR3 protein: CASSLTSGTGYEKLFF; D gene: TRBD1; V gene: TRBV5-1; J gene: TRBJ1-4; clone size: -
CDR3 DNA: TGTGCCAGCAGTACCGGGACAGGAGGAGAGACCCAGTACTTC; CDR3 protein: CASSTGTGGETQYF; D gene: TRBD1; V gene: TRBV27; J gene: TRBJ2-5; clone size: -
CDR3 DNA: TGTGCCAGCAGTACCGGACAGGGTTACTCTGGGGCCAACGTCCTGACTTTC; CDR3 protein: CASSTGQGYSGANVLTF; D gene: TRBD1; V gene: TRBV12-3/TRBV12-4; J gene: TRBJ2-6; clone size: -
CDR3 DNA: TGTGCCAGCAGAGCAACCGGGGAGCTGTTTTTT; CDR3 protein: CASRATGELFF; D gene: -; V gene: TRBV11-2; J gene: TRBJ2-2; clone size: few
CDR3 DNA: TGTGCCAGCAGCTTTGTTCGGGGGGACACAGATACGCAGTATTTT; CDR3 protein: CASSFVRGDTDTQYF; D gene: TRBD2; V gene: TRBV7-9; J gene: TRBJ2-3; clone size: -
CDR3 DNA: TGTGCCAGCAGCCCCAGGGGGCGTACTGAAGCTTTCTTT; CDR3 protein: CASSPRGRTEAFF; D gene: TRBD1; V gene: TRBV12-3/TRBV12-4; J gene: TRBJ1-1; clone size: -
CDR3 DNA: TGTGCCAGCAGCTTAGATCGACACAATGAGCAGTTCTTC; CDR3 protein: CASSLDRHNEQFF; D gene: -; V gene: TRBV11-2; J gene: TRBJ2-1; clone size: -
CDR3 DNA: TGCAGTGCTAGAGATGGGAGCCAAGAGACCCAGTACTTC; CDR3 protein: CSARDGSQETQYF; D gene: -; V gene: TRBV20-1; J gene: TRBJ2-5; clone size: -
CDR3 DNA: TGTGCCAGCAGCCTTGACAGGGCCCACTCCTACGAGCAGTACTTC; CDR3 protein: CASSLDRAHSYEQYF; D gene: TRBD1; V gene: TRBV7-9; J gene: TRBJ2-7; clone size: many
CDR3 DNA: TGCAGCGCAGGCGGGACAGAGTTTGAGCAGTACTTC; CDR3 protein: CSAGGTEFEQYF; D gene: -; V gene: TRBV29-1; J gene: TRBJ2-7; clone size: -
CDR3 DNA: TGTGCCAGCAGTTTTGCGACAGGAACCGCTTTCTTT; CDR3 protein: CASSFATGTAFF; D gene: -; V gene: TRBV3-1; J gene: TRBJ1-1; clone size: few
CDR3 DNA: TGTGCCAGCAGCTTGGTGGGGCGGAATTACGAGCAGTACTTC; CDR3 protein: CASSLVGRNYEQYF; D gene: -; V gene: TRBV5-6; J gene: TRBJ2-7; clone size: few
CDR3 DNA: TGTGCCAGCAGCTTCCGGGAGTTTGGTGAGCAGTTCTTC; CDR3 protein: CASSFREFGEQFF; D gene: -; V gene: TRBV7-2; J gene: TRBJ2-1; clone size: few
CDR3 DNA: TGTGCCAGCAGACACGGGGACAGGGTTTCTGGCTACACCTTC; CDR3 protein: CASRHGDRVSGYTF; D gene: TRBD1; V gene: TRBV6-6; J gene: TRBJ1-2; clone size: few
CDR3 DNA: TGTGCCAGTACAAGGGGTTCAAACACTGAAGCTTTCTTT; CDR3 protein: CASTRGSNTEAFF; D gene: -; V gene: TRBV3-1; J gene: TRBJ1-1; clone size: -
CDR3 DNA: TGTGCCATCAGTCCCGGGGCTACGGGGGAGACCCAGTACTTC; CDR3 protein: CAISPGATGETQYF; D gene: -; V gene: TRBV10-3; J gene: TRBJ2-5; clone size: few
CDR3 DNA: TGTGCCAGCAGCCTCACATGGGAGACCCAGTACTTC; CDR3 protein: CASSLTWETQYF; D gene: -; V gene: TRBV7-2; J gene: TRBJ2-5; clone size: many
CDR3 DNA: TGTGCCAGCAGTTTTTCCGAATACGAGCAGTACTTC; CDR3 protein: CASSFSEYEQYF; D gene: -; V gene: TRBV12-3/TRBV12-4; J gene: TRBJ2-7; clone size: few
CDR3 DNA: TGTGCCAGCAGTTCTCAGGGGGCCGGTAGCAATCAGCCCCAGCATTTT; CDR3 protein: CASSSQGAGSNQPQHF; D gene: TRBD1; V gene: TRBV5-6; J gene: TRBJ1-5; clone size: few
CDR3 DNA: TGTGCCAGCAGCCCTCATACGACCACTAGCGGGGGAGGCAATGAGCAGTTCTTC; CDR3 protein: CASSPHTTTSGGGNEQFF; D gene: TRBD2; V gene: TRBV7-3; J gene: TRBJ2-1; clone size: -
CDR3 DNA: TGCAGCGTTGGACTATGGACAGGGGGAAACGAGCAGTACTTC; CDR3 protein: CSVGLWTGGNEQYF; D gene: TRBD1; V gene: TRBV29-1; J gene: TRBJ2-7; clone size: few
CDR3 DNA: TGCAGCACTATCGGAGGGAACCCACCCTACGAGCAGTACTTC; CDR3 protein: CSTIGGNPPYEQYF; D gene: -; V gene: TRBV29-1; J gene: TRBJ2-7; clone size: few
CDR3 DNA: TGTGCCACCAAGGGCTATGGAAATGAGCAGTTCTTC; CDR3 protein: CATKGYGNEQFF; D gene: -; V gene: TRBV12-3/TRBV12-4; J gene: TRBJ2-1; clone size: few
CDR3 DNA: TGTGCCAGCAGACGGGGGCCTCGGGGATACAATGAGCAGTTCTTC; CDR3 protein: CASRRGPRGYNEQFF; D gene: -; V gene: TRBV6-5; J gene: TRBJ2-1; clone size: -
CDR3 DNA: TGTGCCAGCAGCCCATACCTCCCGGGACACGGAGGAGTTGGAGATACGCAGTATTTT; CDR3 protein: CASSPYLPGHGGVGDTQYF; D gene: -; V gene: TRBV5-5; J gene: TRBJ2-3; clone size: many